The 27 T cell receptor beta chains in this list originate from one sample, sequenced in a study of beta chain features in type 1 diabetes. Investigators reverse transcribed all isolated RNA, so they sequenced expressed TCRB transcripts. Assay used: immunoSEQ multiplex PCR; TCRdb lists only in-frame clones, some missing. The table lists 400,000 to 550,000 clones, 10% to 12% of them singletons. Sequenced: naive CD4+ T cells from blood. These receptors came from a woman aged 18-29 years in good health.

This chain joins TRBV4-3 and TRBJ1-1; a weak D match, TRBD1 (6 bases). The CDR3 sequence is 16 residues long. Trimming left V 3 bases short and J 0 bases short, with 14 bases between. Looked up from germline, CDR1 is LGHNA and CDR2 is YSLEER. The CDR3 DNA reads as TGCGCCAGCAGCCAGGGACGACAGGCCCTGAACACTGAAGCTTTCTTT. Translation: CASSQGRQALNTEAFF.

The chain links TRBV7-9 to TRBJ2-5, with D perhaps given as TRBD1 or TRBD2 (5 bases each). The germline V and J ends were trimmed by 4 bases and 4 bases, with 16 bases remaining between them. Per germline, CDR1 SEHNR and CDR2 FQNEAQ (reference sequence). The CDR3 sequence is 15 residues long. CDR3 amino acids: CASSSRDLRGETQYF. Written as DNA, the CDR3 is TGTGCCAGCAGCTCCCGGGACCTGAGGGGAGAGACCCAGTACTTC.

There are a few counts of this clone. The rearrangement links TRBV4-2 to TRBJ2-7; D unresolved. The CDR3 contains 13 residues. Per germline, CDR1 LGHNA and CDR2 YNFKEQ. V was pared by 0 bases and J by 3 bases, with 6 bases between. CDR3 sequence reads: CASSQDLNYEQYF. The CDR3 region has the DNA TGTGCCAGCAGCCAAGACTTAAACTACGAGCAGTACTTC.

The genes are TRBV7-2 and TRBJ1-1, with a weak D call TRBD1 (6 bases). Trimming cost V 4 bases and J 1 base, with 7 bases left between them. The V gene's germline CDR1 is SGHTA and CDR2 FQGNSA. This CDR3 is built from 13 residues. As DNA, the CDR3 is TGTGCCAGCAGCTGGACAGCGAACACTGAAGCTTTCTTT. This encodes CASSWTANTEAFF.

V and J are TRBV7-2 and TRBJ2-4, with 11 positions matching TRBD2. This CDR3 is built from 15 residues. Trimming removed 1 base from V and 11 bases from J; junction bases left unmatched: 7. The germline V gene encodes CDR1 SGHTA and CDR2 FQGNSA. The CDR3 nucleotides are TGTGCCAGCAGCTTAGAAGGGACTAGCGGAAGGGTTCAGTACTTC. Translated: CASSLEGTSGRVQYF.

A note on this clone: The sample holds other DNA sequences that translate to the same CDR3. The rearrangement uses TRBV4-3 and TRBJ2-1; tentatively, D is TRBD1 or TRBD2 (5 bases each). The CDR3 has 14 residues. Germline V gene sequence: CDR1 LGHNA, CDR2 YSLEER. Trimming took off 3 bases at V and 4 bases at J, with 10 bases between the two ends. The CDR3 region is CASSHGTDYNEQFF. The CDR3 DNA reads as TGCGCCAGCAGCCACGGGACGGATTACAATGAGCAGTTCTTC.

A few counts support this clone. This chain joins TRBV7-6 and TRBJ2-5; no definite D call. The CDR3 extends over 12 amino acids. Germline loops: CDR1 SGHVS, CDR2 FNYEAQ. Between the trimmed V and J ends, which lost 5 bases and 7 bases, there was a span of 11 bases. Written as DNA, the CDR3 is TGTGCCAGCAGCCTCCAGCTGGGGACCCAGTACTTC. This encodes CASSLQLGTQYF.

This clone was found a few times. The J gene is TRBJ2-1, the V gene TRBV4-3; 7 nucleotides line up with TRBD1. This CDR3 contains 17 residues. Trimming removed 4 bases from V and 1 base from J; junction bases left unmatched: 10. Germline CDR1 and CDR2: LGHNA and YSLEER. The DNA for the CDR3 is TGCGCCAGCAGCCCACAGTGGACAGGACGATCCTACAATGAGCAGTTCTTC. The encoded protein is CASSPQWTGRSYNEQFF.

This clone showed up just a few times. V usage is TRBV7-3 and J usage is TRBJ2-5; 9 bases agree with TRBD1. Looked up from germline, CDR1 is SGHTA and CDR2 is FQGTGA. The CDR3 loop spans 15 amino acids. V lost 5 bases, J lost 3 bases, and 7 bases stayed unmatched. The CDR3 reads CASSPDRGREETQYF. In DNA, the CDR3 is TGTGCCAGCAGCCCGGACAGGGGAAGGGAAGAGACCCAGTACTTC.

This clone has a count of ten or more. V usage is TRBV30 and J usage is TRBJ2-7; 7 bases map to TRBD2. The V gene's germline CDR1 is GTSNPN and CDR2 SVGIG (reference sequence). Trimming at V came to 0 bases and at J to 3 bases, leaving 5 bases not matched to a gene. The CDR3 consists of 14 residues. The CDR3 DNA follows: TGTGCCTGGAGTGTTCGGCGGGAGTACTACGAGCAGTACTTC. Residues: CAWSVRREYYEQYF.

The chain has TRBV7-2 and TRBJ1-2; D unclear. The CDR3 runs 14 residues. The ends were cut back, 4 bases at V and 4 bases at J, with 13 bases in the middle. The germline gives CDR1 SGHTA, CDR2 FQGNSA. CDR3 DNA: TGTGCCAGCAGCTCGTCGCTACACCCCTATGGCTACACCTTC. Its translation is CASSSSLHPYGYTF.

V is TRBV6-6 and J is TRBJ2-7; D might be TRBD1 or TRBD2, each matching 5 bases. Germline V gene lookup returns CDR1 MNHNY and CDR2 SVGAGI (reference sequence). The V end was cut by 2 bases, the J end by 5 bases, with 7 bases between. The CDR3 is 12 residues long. CDR3 DNA: TGTGCCAGCAGTTACAGAGGGGACGAGCAGTACGTC. It specifies CASSYRGDEQYV.

This clone came up a few times. The chain links TRBV2 to TRBJ1-3; 9 nucleotides align to TRBD1. Germline trimming cut 1 base from V and 2 bases from J; bases unmatched to any gene: 0. Germline lookup yields CDR1 SNHLY and CDR2 FYNNEI. This CDR3 comprises 15 residues. CDR3 coding DNA: TGTGCCAGCAGTGAAGGGACAGGGGCTGGAAACACCATATATTTT. Amino acids: CASSEGTGAGNTIYF.

The chain is built from TRBV2 and TRBJ1-1; D is undetermined. V gave up 8 bases and J gave up 1 base, with 14 bases separating them. The CDR3 is made up of 14 amino acids. From germline, CDR1 is SNHLY and CDR2 FYNNEI. The CDR3 reads CASAGRTWNTEAFF. CDR3 DNA sequence: TGTGCCAGCGCTGGGCGAACTTGGAACACTGAAGCTTTCTTT.

This clone appeared a few times. V gene TRBV18 combines with J gene TRBJ1-1; D is possibly TRBD1 (6 bases). The CDR3 totals 13 residues. Germline loops: CDR1 KGHSH, CDR2 LQKENI. With 6 bases removed from V and 2 bases from J, the gap between germline ends came to 10 bases. The chain's CDR3 is CASSGQTNTEAFF. In nucleotides, the CDR3 is TGTGCCAGCTCCGGACAGACAAACACTGAAGCTTTCTTT.

The rearrangement joins TRBV7-2 to TRBJ2-7; TRBD1 is a possible D gene (6 bases). The CDR3 totals 14 residues. The V and J ends lost 3 bases and 0 bases respectively, with 9 bases between them. The V gene's germline CDR1 is SGHTA and CDR2 FQGNSA. The CDR3 coding sequence is TGTGCCAGCAGCTTCAGGGGATCCTCCTACGAGCAGTACTTC. Amino acid sequence: CASSFRGSSYEQYF.

The rearrangement links TRBV7-8 to TRBJ1-1; D is unclear. The CDR3 loop spans 14 amino acids. V gave up 1 base and J gave up 1 base, with 7 bases separating them. The germline gives CDR1 SGHVS, CDR2 FQNEAQ. CDR3 amino acids: CASSLGAGNTEAFF. In DNA form, the CDR3 reads TGTGCCAGCAGCTTAGGAGCAGGGAACACTGAAGCTTTCTTT.

The CDR3 protein is CASSRGSHEQYV. The CDR3 DNA follows: TGTGCCAGCAGTAGGGGGTCCCACGAGCAGTACGTC. This chain joins TRBV6-4 and TRBJ2-7; possibly TRBD1 for D (6 bases). This CDR3 region has 12 residues. V gave up 5 bases and J gave up 5 bases, with 10 bases separating them. From germline, CDR1 is MRHNA and CDR2 SNTAGT.

The chain employs TRBV30 and TRBJ2-3; D unresolved. The V end was cut by 2 bases, the J end by 4 bases, with 4 bases between. Germline lookup yields CDR1 GTSNPN and CDR2 SVGIG (reference sequence). This CDR3 has 11 amino acids. In DNA form, the CDR3 reads TGTGCCTGGAGTACCGCAGATACGCAGTATTTT. Translated: CAWSTADTQYF.

Only a few counts were recorded for this clone. V usage is TRBV6-1 and J usage is TRBJ2-1, with D uncertain. The V end was cut by 7 bases, the J end by 6 bases, with 16 bases between. From germline, CDR1 is MNHNS and CDR2 SASEGT. The CDR3 loop spans 14 amino acids. CDR3 residues: CASKLEPLSNEQFF. The CDR3 coding sequence is TGTGCCAGCAAGTTGGAACCTTTAAGCAATGAGCAGTTCTTC.

The chain is built from TRBV7-2 and TRBJ2-5; TRBD1 matches at 10 bases. CDR3 length equals 15 residues. Germline values: CDR1 SGHTA, CDR2 FQGNSA. Trimming removed 5 bases from V and 6 bases from J; junction bases left unmatched: 9. In DNA form, the CDR3 reads TGTGCCAGCAGCGATGACAGGGGGCGCGCGAAGACCCAGTACTTC. Its translation: CASSDDRGRAKTQYF.

CDR3 DNA sequence: TGTGCCAGCAGCCCCCCAAGGGCGGGATCCTACAATGAGCAGTTCTTC. It yields the protein CASSPPRAGSYNEQFF. The J gene is TRBJ2-1, the V gene TRBV5-4; D is perhaps TRBD2 (6 bases). CDR1 SGHNT and CDR2 YYREEE come from the germline V gene (reference sequence). The CDR3 contains 16 residues. V was shortened by 4 bases and J by 1 base, with 15 bases between the two germline ends. The whole variable domain, remainder taken from reference TRBV5-4 and TRBJ2-1, is ETGVTQSPTHLIKTRGQQVTLRCSSQSGHNTVSWYQQALGQGPQFIFQYYREEENGRGNFPPRFSGLQFPNYSSELNVNALELDDSALYLCASSPPRAGSYNEQFFGPGTRLTVL.

This clone occurred a few times. J is TRBJ1-1 and V is TRBV21-1. TRBV21-1 is a known pseudogene. The CDR3 length is 13 residues. The DNA of the CDR3 is TGTGCCAGCAGCAGGTGGAGGTACACTGAAGCTTTCTTT. Protein product: CASSRWRYTEAFF.

V is TRBV9 and J is TRBJ2-3; 7 bases match TRBD1. CDR1 is SGDLS and CDR2 is YYNGEE in the germline V gene. This CDR3 is built from 14 residues. The V and J ends lost 4 bases and 3 bases, in that order; junction bases with no gene match: 5. The CDR3 bases are TGTGCCAGCAGCTTTGGGACAGCAACAGATACGCAGTATTTT. This codes for CASSFGTATDTQYF.

The chain couples TRBV4-1 to TRBJ2-5, with D tentatively TRBD2 (5 bases). V lost 0 bases to trimming and J lost 5 bases, with 16 bases between them. This CDR3 spans 16 amino acids. Germline V CDR1 and CDR2: MGHRA, YSYEKL. The CDR3 nucleotides read TGCGCCAGCAGCCAAGATGGTACGGGCAGGAGGGAGACCCAGTACTTC. It is translated as CASSQDGTGRRETQYF.

A few counts support this clone. The J gene is TRBJ2-1, the V gene TRBV6-5; 10 bases fit TRBD2. In germline, CDR1 is MNHEY, CDR2 SVGAGI. The J segment lost 7 bases and the V segment lost 2 bases, leaving 8 bases of the junction unmatched. The length of the CDR3 is 16 residues. As DNA, the CDR3 is TGTGCCAGCAGTTACCCCCTAGCGGGAGTCTTAAATGAGCAGTTCTTC. Its protein product is CASSYPLAGVLNEQFF.

This chain joins TRBV11-3 and TRBJ1-1; D remains ambiguous. The CDR3 length is 14 residues. V dropped 1 base and J dropped 1 base, with 7 bases sitting between them. CDR1 is SGHNT, CDR2 YENEEA, per germline. The CDR3 loop is CASSLGPGNTEAFF. The CDR3 coding sequence is TGTGCCAGCAGCTTAGGGCCGGGGAACACTGAAGCTTTCTTT.